This T cell receptor (beta chain) was observed in a study of CXCR3-negative and CXCR3-positive naive CD8 T cells. About the research overall: Sequencing yielded 120 million to 150 million TRB reads, roughly 1.5 +/- 0.3 million per library. Study outcomes and limitations: The authors found comparable surface CD5 between naive subsets and inferred TCR strength from TRB CDR3 properties. Naive cells that were CXCR3-negative or CXCR3-positive used TRBV-TRBJ genes alike, while memory cells diverged. Compared with CXCR3-negative naive cells, CXCR3-positive naive cells showed more hydrophobic TRB CDR3s.

Germline V gene data show CDR1 as SQVTM and CDR2 as ANQGSEA. This CDR3 contains 13 residues. Libraries of TRB cDNA were made by 5' RACE and carried UMIs. Using the 5' RACE reads, TCRdb records one entry per CDR3 protein without DNA. Its table lists 84,000 or so distinct CDR3 sequences. Remarks on this clonotype: Its antigen is as yet unknown.

A CD45RO-CCR7+CD27+CD95- phenotype identified naive CD8+ T cells. This sequence originates from a human donor in good health. Some clones in this sample may be carry-over from other donors' samples. Specimen: naive CXCR3+ CD8+ T cells from blood. As for subset: CD45RO-CCR7+CD27+CD95- naive CD8+ T cells expressing CXCR3 (TNR3+). The V call is TRBV29-1, the J call TRBJ2-3. CDR3: CSVENRDTDTQYF.